The 10 T cell receptor beta chains given below trace back to one sample, sequenced in a study of T-cell reconstitution after alpha-beta-depleted transplantation in children. Unique molecular identifiers were incorporated into the prepared TCRbeta library. TCRdb ran MiXCR on the PCR reads and lists one entry per CDR3 protein. The sample lists some 240,000 distinct CDR3 sequences; 9.7% were seen once. Sample: PBMCs from the stem cell graft donor, taken from the stem cell graft. The receptors were gathered from a human donor who donated a stem cell graft to a child with SCID.

This clonotype was observed at least ten times. The rearrangement joins TRBV12-3 or TRBV12-4 to TRBJ1-1; 7 bases map to TRBD1. The CDR3 spans 14 residues. Unmatched junction bases numbered 2, after V lost 4 bases and J lost 0 bases. CDR3 DNA sequence: TGTGCCAGCAGTTGGGGACAGTTGAACACTGAAGCTTTCTTT. Encoded protein: CASSWGQLNTEAFF.

At least ten counts were recorded for this clonotype. V is TRBV3-1 and J is TRBJ2-1; unclear D gene. Trimming left V 8 bases short and J 8 bases short, with 13 bases between. Germline loops: CDR1 LGHDT, CDR2 YNNKEL (reference sequence). CDR3 length: 12 residues. CDR3 DNA: TGTGCCAGCGGCTTCTCGGGCTATGAGCAGTTCTTC. Encoded protein: CASGFSGYEQFF.

This clonotype has ten or more counts. The rearrangement links TRBV27 to TRBJ2-1, with D perhaps matching TRBD2 (6 bases). The germline V gene has CDR1 MNHEY and CDR2 SMNVEV (reference sequence). The CDR3 is 15 amino acids. Trimming shortened V by 2 bases and J by 4 bases, and 12 bases separated the two germline ends. The CDR3 region is CASSLRGVSYNEQFF. In DNA, the CDR3 is TGTGCCAGCAGTTTACGCGGGGTATCGTACAATGAGCAGTTCTTC.

This clonotype appeared many times. J is TRBJ2-3 and V is TRBV5-1; 8 nucleotides match TRBD2. CDR3 length equals 17 residues. V lost 3 bases to trimming and J lost 0 bases; unmatched junction nucleotides: 9. Per the germline V gene, CDR1 is SGHRS and CDR2 is YFSETQ. The CDR3 nucleotides are TGCGCCAGCAGCTGGGAGAAACTAGCGGCTAGCACAGATACGCAGTATTTT. Translation gives CASSWEKLAASTDTQYF.

This clonotype was counted many times. The rearrangement uses TRBV7-9 and TRBJ1-5, with 12 positions matching TRBD1. V lost 3 bases and J lost 2; bases outside the gene matches: 5. The V gene's germline CDR1 is SEHNR and CDR2 FQNEAQ (reference sequence). The CDR3 runs to 17 residues. CDR3 DNA sequence: TGTGCCAGCAGCTTGGGACAGGGGGCAATGGGCAATCAGCCCCAGCATTTT. Translated, it gives CASSLGQGAMGNQPQHF. Together with reference TRBV7-9 and TRBJ1-5, the CDR3 gives the full variable domain: DTGVSQNPRHKITKRGQNVTFRCDPISEHNRLYWYRQTLGQGPEFLTYFQNEAQLEKSRLLSDRFSAERPKGSFSTLEIQRTEQGDSAMYLCASSLGQGAMGNQPQHFGDGTRLSIL.

In this sample, this clonotype turned up many times. The V gene is TRBV5-1, the J gene TRBJ1-4, with D possibly being TRBD1 (5 bases). The CDR3 contains 16 residues. The V gene's germline CDR1 is SGHRS and CDR2 YFSETQ. V dropped 4 bases and J dropped 6 bases, with 19 bases sitting between them. In nucleotides, the CDR3 is TGCGCCAGCAGCCAACGGGACCGTGGAACCCATGAAAAACTGTTTTTT. The encoded protein is CASSQRDRGTHEKLFF.

This clonotype has a count of ten or more. The CDR3 DNA follows: TGTGCCAGCAGCTTAGTAGGTTATCTGGGACGGTCGAACACCGGGGAGCTGTTTTTT. This codes for CASSLVGYLGRSNTGELFF. The V and J genes are TRBV11-2 and TRBJ2-2; D tentatively reads TRBD1 or TRBD2 (5 bases each). Germline V CDR1 and CDR2: SGHAT, FQNNGV. This CDR3 has 19 residues. Trimming removed 1 base from V and 0 bases from J, with 18 bases in between.

This clonotype has at least ten counts. This chain's CDR3 is CSARSLWNEQFF. The CDR3 region has the DNA TGCAGTGCTAGGTCTTTATGGAATGAGCAGTTCTTC. The rearrangement uses TRBV20-1 and TRBJ2-1; D ambiguous. Looked up from germline, CDR1 is DFQATT and CDR2 is SNEGSKA (reference sequence). The ends were cut back, 3 bases at V and 7 bases at J, with 10 bases in the middle. The CDR3 length is 12 residues.

The table lists this clonotype with many counts. This sequence joins TRBV10-3 and TRBJ2-3; no clear D. The CDR3 is 17 amino acids. The germline CDR1 and CDR2 sequences are ENHRY and SYGVKD. The germline V and J ends were trimmed by 2 bases and 1 base, with 16 bases remaining between them. The CDR3 region has the DNA TGTGCCATCAGTGAGGCAGAGAAATTGATACGCACAGATACGCAGTATTTT. This codes for CAISEAEKLIRTDTQYF.

In this sample, this clonotype turned up many times. The chain joins TRBV7-9 to TRBJ2-1; D unclear. CDR1 is SEHNR, CDR2 FQNEAQ, per germline (reference sequence). The CDR3 has 15 amino acids. V dropped 4 bases and J dropped 5 bases, with 15 bases sitting between them. The CDR3 spells CASSSYKGPDNEQFF. The CDR3 nucleotides are TGTGCCAGCAGCTCGTACAAAGGCCCCGACAATGAGCAGTTCTTC.